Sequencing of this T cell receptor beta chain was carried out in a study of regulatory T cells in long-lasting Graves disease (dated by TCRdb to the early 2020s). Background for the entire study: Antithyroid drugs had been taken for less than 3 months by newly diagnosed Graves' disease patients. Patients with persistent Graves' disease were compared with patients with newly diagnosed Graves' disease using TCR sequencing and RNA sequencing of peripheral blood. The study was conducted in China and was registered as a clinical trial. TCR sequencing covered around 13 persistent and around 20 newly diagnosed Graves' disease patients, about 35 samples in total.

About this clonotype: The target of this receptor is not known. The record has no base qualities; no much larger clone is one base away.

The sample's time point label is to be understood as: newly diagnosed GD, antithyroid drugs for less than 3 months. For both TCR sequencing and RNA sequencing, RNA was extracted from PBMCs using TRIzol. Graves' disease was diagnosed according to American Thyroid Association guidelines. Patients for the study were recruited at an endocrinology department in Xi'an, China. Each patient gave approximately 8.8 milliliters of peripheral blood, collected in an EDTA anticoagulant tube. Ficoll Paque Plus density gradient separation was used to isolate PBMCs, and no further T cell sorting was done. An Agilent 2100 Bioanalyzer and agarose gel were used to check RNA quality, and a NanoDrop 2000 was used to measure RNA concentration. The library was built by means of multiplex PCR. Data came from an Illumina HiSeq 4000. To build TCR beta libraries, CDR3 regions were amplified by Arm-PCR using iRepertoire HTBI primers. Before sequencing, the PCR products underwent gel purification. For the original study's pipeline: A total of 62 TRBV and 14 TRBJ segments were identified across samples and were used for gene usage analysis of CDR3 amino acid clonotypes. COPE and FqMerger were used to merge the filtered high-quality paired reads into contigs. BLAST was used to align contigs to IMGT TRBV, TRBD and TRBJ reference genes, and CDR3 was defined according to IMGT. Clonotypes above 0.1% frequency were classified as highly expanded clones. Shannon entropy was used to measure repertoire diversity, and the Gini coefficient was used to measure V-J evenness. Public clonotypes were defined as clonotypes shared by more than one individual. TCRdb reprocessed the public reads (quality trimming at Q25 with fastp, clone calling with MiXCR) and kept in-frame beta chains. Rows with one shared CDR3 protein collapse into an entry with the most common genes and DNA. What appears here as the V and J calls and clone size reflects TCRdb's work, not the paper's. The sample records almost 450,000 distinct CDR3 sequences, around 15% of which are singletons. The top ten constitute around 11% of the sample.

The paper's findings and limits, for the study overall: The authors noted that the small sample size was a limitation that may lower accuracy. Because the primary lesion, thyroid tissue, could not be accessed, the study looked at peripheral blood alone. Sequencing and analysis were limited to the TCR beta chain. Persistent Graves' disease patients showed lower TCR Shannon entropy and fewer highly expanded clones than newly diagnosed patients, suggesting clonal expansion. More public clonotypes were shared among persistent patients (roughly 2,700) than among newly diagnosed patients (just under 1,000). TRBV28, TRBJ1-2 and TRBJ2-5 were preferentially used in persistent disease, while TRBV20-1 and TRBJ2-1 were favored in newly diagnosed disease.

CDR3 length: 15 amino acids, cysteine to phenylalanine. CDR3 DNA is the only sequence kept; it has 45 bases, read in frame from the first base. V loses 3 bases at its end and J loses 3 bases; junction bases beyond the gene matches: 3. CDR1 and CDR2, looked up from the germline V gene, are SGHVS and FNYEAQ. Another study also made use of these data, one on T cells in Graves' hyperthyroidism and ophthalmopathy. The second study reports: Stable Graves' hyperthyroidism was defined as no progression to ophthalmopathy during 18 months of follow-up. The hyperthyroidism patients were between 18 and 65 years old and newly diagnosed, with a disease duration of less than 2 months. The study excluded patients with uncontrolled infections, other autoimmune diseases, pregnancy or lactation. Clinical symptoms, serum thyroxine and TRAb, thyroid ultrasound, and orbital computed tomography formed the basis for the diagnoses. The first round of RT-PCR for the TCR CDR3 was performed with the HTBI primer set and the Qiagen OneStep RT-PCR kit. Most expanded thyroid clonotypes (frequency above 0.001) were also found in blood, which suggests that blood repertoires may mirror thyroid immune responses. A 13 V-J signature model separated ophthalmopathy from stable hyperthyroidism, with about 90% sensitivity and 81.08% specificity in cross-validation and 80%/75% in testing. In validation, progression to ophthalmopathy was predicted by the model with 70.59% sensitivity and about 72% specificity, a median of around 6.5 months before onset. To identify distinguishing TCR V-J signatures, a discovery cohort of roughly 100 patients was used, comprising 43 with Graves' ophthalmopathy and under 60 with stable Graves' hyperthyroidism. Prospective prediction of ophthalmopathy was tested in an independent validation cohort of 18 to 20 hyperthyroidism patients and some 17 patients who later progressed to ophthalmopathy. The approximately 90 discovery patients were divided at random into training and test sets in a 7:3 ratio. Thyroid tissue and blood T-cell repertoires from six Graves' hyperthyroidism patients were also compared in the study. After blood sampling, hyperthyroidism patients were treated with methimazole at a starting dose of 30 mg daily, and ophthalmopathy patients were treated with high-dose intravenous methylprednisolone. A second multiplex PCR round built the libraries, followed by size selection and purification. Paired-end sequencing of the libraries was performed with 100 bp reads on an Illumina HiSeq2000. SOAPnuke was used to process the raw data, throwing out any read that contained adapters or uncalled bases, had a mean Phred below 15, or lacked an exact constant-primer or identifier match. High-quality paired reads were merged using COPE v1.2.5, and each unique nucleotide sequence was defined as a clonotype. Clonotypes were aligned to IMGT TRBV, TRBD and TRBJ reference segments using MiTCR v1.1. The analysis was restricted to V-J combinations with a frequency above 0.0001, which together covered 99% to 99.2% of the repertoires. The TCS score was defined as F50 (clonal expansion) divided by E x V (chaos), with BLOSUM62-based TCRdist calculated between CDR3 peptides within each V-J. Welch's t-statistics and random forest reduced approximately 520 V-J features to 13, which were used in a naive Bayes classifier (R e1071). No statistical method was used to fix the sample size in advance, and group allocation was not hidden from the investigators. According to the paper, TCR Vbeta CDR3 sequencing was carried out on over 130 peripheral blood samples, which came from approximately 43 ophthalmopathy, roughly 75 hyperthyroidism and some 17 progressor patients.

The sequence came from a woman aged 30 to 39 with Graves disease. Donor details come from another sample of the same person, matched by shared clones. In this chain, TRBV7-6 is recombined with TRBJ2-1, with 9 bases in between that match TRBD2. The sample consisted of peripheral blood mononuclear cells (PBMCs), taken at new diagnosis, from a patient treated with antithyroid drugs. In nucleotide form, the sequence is TGTGCCAGCAGCTTGCCTAGCGGGATCTACAATGAGCAGTTCTTC. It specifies CASSLPSGIYNEQFF.